The T cell receptor beta chain under discussion was sequenced for a study of T cells after yellow fever vaccination. Across the whole study: Those fractions that held only low numbers of cells were prepared using the SMART-Seq v4 Ultra Low Input RNA kit. Study-wide results and caveats: Faster peaking, at day 5 versus 15, marked a secondary response that was weaker. Contamination of FACS-sorted repertoires by abundant clonotypes from the bulk population could occur.

Generation of TCR cDNA used 5'RACE template switching (which added a universal primer site and UMIs). One entry per CDR3 protein results from TCRdb running MiXCR on the 5' RACE reads. Among around 310,000 distinct CDR3 sequences listed, 4% to 5.5% were seen once. This clonotype was seen a few times. The target antigen is unknown. V lost 0 bases, J lost 0 bases, and 22 bases lay in between. CDR3 length: 19 amino acids. Germline V gives CDR1 SGHRS, CDR2 YFSETQ. The source of this sequence is a man between 18 and 35 years old who received the YFV17D yellow fever vaccine. V gene TRBV5-1 combines with J gene TRBJ2-7, with D perhaps being TRBD1 or TRBD2 (5 bases each). Sequences were derived from PBMCs, sampled 15 days after the yellow fever booster vaccination. CDR3 loop: CASSLGAPSGTLPSYEQYV. CDR3 bases: TGCGCCAGCAGCTTGGGAGCACCCTCCGGGACGCTCCCCTCCTACGAGCAGTACGTC.